A selection of T cell receptor beta chains follows, all from one sample in a study of OX40 agonist ivuxolimab in advanced cancers. Profiled with immunoSEQ multiplex PCR; TCRdb holds only in-frame clones, not every one. The table has 65,000 to 95,000 clones, roughly 91% seen once. This specimen was CD4+ or CD8+ T cells sorted from blood, taken in a trial of the OX40 agonist ivuxolimab. The receptors stem from an adult with an advanced solid tumor such as melanoma, head and neck, liver or kidney cancer. Each CDR3 is given with its conserved first and last residue. The D gene is left open where the match is weak. Size is stated for part of the rows, as once, few or many counts, or as a class when the clone is expanded.

abundance	d_gene	v_gene	j_gene	CDR3aa	CDR3nt
NA	NA	TRBV10-3	TRBJ1-5	CAISVSGDSNQPQHF	TGTGCCATCAGTGTGTCGGGGGATAGCAATCAGCCCCAGCATTTT
NA	TRBD2	TRBV28	TRBJ2-4	CASSRPGTTLNIQYF	TGTGCCAGCAGTCGGCCCGGGACTACTCTAAACATTCAGTACTTC
NA	TRBD1	TRBV10-3	TRBJ1-5	CAISEPVGTASNQPQHF	TGTGCCATCAGTGAGCCGGTCGGGACAGCGAGCAATCAGCCCCAGCATTTT
NA	NA	TRBV6-1	TRBJ1-4	CASSREGGGHEKLFF	TGTGCCAGCAGCAGGGAAGGGGGAGGACATGAAAAACTGTTTTTT
NA	NA	TRBV4-1	TRBJ2-1	CASSQETAGDYNEQFF	TGCGCCAGCAGCCAAGAGACAGCGGGCGACTACAATGAGCAGTTCTTC
NA	NA	TRBV28	TRBJ1-5	CASRVQGNQPQHF	TGTGCCAGCAGGGTGCAGGGCAATCAGCCCCAGCATTTT
NA	NA	TRBV18	TRBJ1-5	CASSPGPISNQPQHF	TGTGCCAGCTCACCAGGCCCGATTAGCAATCAGCCCCAGCATTTT
NA	NA	TRBV7-9	TRBJ2-1	CASSSLLSTELHEQFF	TGTGCCAGCAGCTCCCTTCTATCGACGGAGTTGCATGAGCAGTTCTTC
once	TRBD1	TRBV13	TRBJ2-4	CASSSEIADRGKNIQYF	TGTGCCAGCAGCTCCGAAATTGCGGACAGGGGAAAAAACATTCAGTACTTC
NA	NA	TRBV9	TRBJ2-5	CASSLGHPGGKETQYF	TGTGCCAGCAGCCTTGGACACCCCGGGGGCAAAGAGACCCAGTACTTC
NA	NA	TRBV6-5	TRBJ1-5	CASSIRGGQPQHF	TGTGCCAGCAGCATCCGGGGGGGACAGCCCCAGCATTTT
NA	NA	TRBV25-1	TRBJ1-1	CASSGDGYEAFF	TGTGCCAGCAGTGGGGACGGTTATGAAGCTTTCTTT
NA	NA	TRBV27	TRBJ1-1	CASRKQANTEAFF	TGTGCCAGCAGGAAACAGGCCAACACTGAAGCTTTCTTT
NA	NA	TRBV29-1	TRBJ2-1	CSVLHQGDEQFF	TGCAGCGTACTCCACCAAGGGGATGAGCAGTTCTTC
NA	NA	TRBV19	TRBJ2-7	CASRPLGGSYEQYF	TGTGCCAGTAGACCTCTGGGGGGATCCTACGAGCAGTACTTC
NA	NA	TRBV28	TRBJ1-2	CASSLPPAGAYGYTF	TGTGCCAGCAGTTTACCCCCGGCAGGGGCTTATGGCTACACCTTC
NA	NA	TRBV7-7	TRBJ2-2	CASSSYSGSNTGELFF	TGTGCTAGCAGCTCCTATAGCGGATCGAACACCGGGGAGCTGTTTTTT
NA	NA	TRBV10-3	TRBJ2-3	CAINPDRQTSTDTQYF	TGTGCCATCAACCCCGACCGCCAGACTAGCACAGATACGCAGTATTTT
NA	NA	TRBV5-5	TRBJ1-5	CASSLRGGDQPQHF	TGTGCCAGCAGCTTGCGGGGAGGGGATCAGCCCCAGCATTTT
NA	NA	TRBV28	TRBJ1-5	CASSSAGFGGNQPQHF	TGTGCCAGCAGTTCGGCGGGGTTCGGGGGCAATCAGCCCCAGCATTTT
NA	NA	TRBV10-3	TRBJ1-2	CAINIGGGGYTF	TGTGCCATCAATATCGGGGGCGGTGGCTACACCTTC
NA	NA	TRBV7-2	TRBJ1-5	CASSLADQWPQHF	TGTGCCAGCAGCTTGGCCGATCAGTGGCCCCAGCATTTT
NA	NA	TRBV11-3	TRBJ2-7	CASSSDGNYEQYF	TGTGCCAGCAGCTCAGACGGAAACTACGAGCAGTACTTC
once	NA	TRBV7-9	TRBJ2-5	CASSLWQETQYF	TGTGCCAGCAGCTTATGGCAAGAGACCCAGTACTTC
few	NA	TRBV7-9	TRBJ2-1	CASSSISGEEFF	TGTGCCAGCAGCTCCATATCGGGGGAAGAGTTCTTC
NA	NA	TRBV2	TRBJ2-5	CASSGQETQYF	TGTGCCAGCAGTGGGCAAGAGACCCAGTACTTC
NA	TRBD2	TRBV11-3	TRBJ2-5	CASSLDPTSGETQYF	TGTGCCAGCAGCTTAGATCCCACTAGCGGCGAGACCCAGTACTTC
NA	TRBD1	TRBV5-4	TRBJ1-2	CASSPGQAFLNYGYTF	TGTGCCAGCAGCCCGGGACAGGCTTTCCTTAACTATGGCTACACCTTC
NA	NA	TRBV2	TRBJ2-5	CASSDGVGTQYF	TGTGCCAGCAGCGATGGTGTTGGGACCCAGTACTTC
NA	TRBD2	TRBV7-2	TRBJ2-1	CASRPRLAGANEQFF	TGTGCCAGCAGACCTAGACTAGCGGGAGCCAATGAGCAGTTCTTC
NA	NA	TRBV27	TRBJ2-3	CASSFLEQRGNTQYF	TGTGCCAGCAGTTTCCTGGAGCAGCGCGGGAATACGCAGTATTTT
NA	NA	TRBV5-1	TRBJ1-2	CASSCGREGCGYTF	TGCGCCAGCAGCTGCGGACGGGAGGGCTGTGGCTACACCTTC
NA	NA	TRBV5-1	TRBJ2-7	CASSRPTDSYEQYF	TGCGCCAGCAGTCGCCCCACAGACTCCTACGAGCAGTACTTC
NA	TRBD1	TRBV19	TRBJ2-5	CASSLRDRGPETQYF	TGTGCCAGTAGTCTCCGGGACAGGGGGCCGGAGACCCAGTACTTC
once	TRBD1	TRBV5-6	TRBJ2-7	CASSRQGSSYEQYF	TGTGCCAGCAGCCGACAGGGGAGCTCCTACGAGCAGTACTTC
NA	TRBD2	TRBV9	TRBJ2-1	CASSVAGTSNNEQFF	TGTGCCAGCAGCGTCGCCGGGACTAGCAACAATGAGCAGTTCTTC
NA	NA	TRBV7-9	TRBJ1-3	CASSTPIANTIYF	TGTGCCAGCAGTACTCCGATCGCAAACACCATATATTTT
NA	TRBD1	TRBV28	TRBJ2-5	CASSFGTGGRKETQYF	TGTGCCAGCAGTTTTGGGACAGGGGGCCGCAAAGAGACCCAGTACTTC
once	TRBD2	TRBV28	TRBJ2-2	CASLSAGANTGELFF	TGTGCCAGCCTCTCGGCGGGAGCGAACACCGGGGAGCTGTTTTTT
few	TRBD1	TRBV14	TRBJ1-2	CASSSGTGVYGYTF	TGTGCCAGCAGCTCCGGGACAGGCGTCTATGGCTACACCTTC
few	NA	TRBV6-7	TRBJ2-2	CASGGLPRTGELFF	TGTGCCAGCGGGGGACTCCCACGAACCGGGGAGCTGTTTTTT
NA	TRBD2	TRBV27	TRBJ2-5	CASSLGLAGAVRETQYF	TGTGCCAGCAGTTTAGGACTAGCGGGAGCGGTTAGAGAGACCCAGTACTTC
NA	NA	TRBV27	TRBJ2-3	CASSFRGRVTDTQYF	TGTGCCAGCAGTTTCCGTGGTCGGGTCACAGATACGCAGTATTTT
NA	TRBD1	TRBV18	TRBJ1-4	CASSTGALTNEKLFF	TGTGCCAGCTCAACAGGGGCGTTGACTAATGAAAAACTGTTTTTT
NA	TRBD1	TRBV11-3	TRBJ2-7	CASSKADRAYEQYF	TGTGCCAGCAGCAAGGCGGACAGGGCCTACGAGCAGTACTTC
once	NA	TRBV5-1	TRBJ1-1	CASSPGTTNTEAFF	TGCGCCAGCAGCCCGGGGACGACAAACACTGAAGCTTTCTTT
NA	NA	TRBV5-6	TRBJ1-5	CASKLKQGGGSNQPQHF	TGTGCCAGCAAACTAAAACAGGGTGGCGGGAGCAATCAGCCCCAGCATTTT
NA	NA	TRBV27	TRBJ1-1	CASGARGQSEAFF	TGTGCCAGCGGGGCACGGGGGCAGTCTGAAGCTTTCTTT
NA	TRBD1	TRBV28	TRBJ1-5	CASRNGQGASNQPQHF	TGTGCCAGCAGGAACGGACAGGGGGCTAGCAATCAGCCCCAGCATTTT
NA	NA	TRBV28	TRBJ1-1	CASRGGVNTEAFF	TGTGCCAGCAGGGGGGGGGTGAACACTGAAGCTTTCTTT
NA	TRBD2	TRBV25-1	TRBJ2-2	CASRSGGTGELFF	TGTGCCAGCAGATCGGGGGGGACCGGGGAGCTGTTTTTT
NA	NA	TRBV2	TRBJ2-2	CASGMDNTGELFF	TGTGCCAGCGGAATGGACAACACCGGGGAGCTGTTTTTT
NA	NA	TRBV2	TRBJ1-2	CASREQWGYTF	TGTGCCAGCAGGGAACAGTGGGGCTACACCTTC
NA	TRBD2	TRBV11-2	TRBJ2-3	CASSVLAGATDTQYF	TGTGCCAGCAGCGTCCTAGCGGGAGCTACAGATACGCAGTATTTT
NA	NA	TRBV7-6	TRBJ2-1	CASSTIGGDPYNEQFF	TGTGCCAGCAGCACCATAGGGGGGGACCCCTACAATGAGCAGTTCTTC
NA	TRBD1	TRBV5-4	TRBJ2-7	CASRRQGSSYEQYF	TGTGCCAGCAGGCGACAGGGGAGCTCCTACGAGCAGTACTTC
NA	NA	TRBV10-3	TRBJ1-1	CAISEGGGKPSTEAFF	TGTGCCATCAGTGAAGGGGGAGGGAAGCCCTCGACTGAAGCTTTCTTT
NA	NA	TRBV7-2	TRBJ2-2	CASSLVLDTGELFF	TGTGCCAGCAGCTTAGTTTTGGACACCGGGGAGCTGTTTTTT
NA	NA	TRBV27	TRBJ2-1	CASSLSYVGDEQFF	TGTGCCAGCAGTTTATCGTATGTAGGGGATGAGCAGTTCTTC